The 6 T cell receptor beta chains presented below share a single source sample, sequenced in a study of Ad26.COV2.S vaccination and SARS-CoV-2 variants. The treatment here: approximately 18 received Ad26.COV2.S at low or high dose, single or two shots; roughly five received placebo; per-sample allocation not given. The study sampled participants on day 63 after the first vaccine or placebo injection. The repertoire was sequenced with immunoSEQ multiplex PCR; TCRdb's copy has only in-frame clones and lacks some. The sample contains hundreds of thousands of clones, roughly 90% of which appear only once. Material: peripheral blood, obtained in a trial of Ad26.COV2.S vaccine versus placebo. The receptors come from a person aged 18-60 years who received the Ad26.COV2.S COVID-19 vaccine or a placebo.

The chain recombines TRBV28 with TRBJ1-2; no reliable D call. Germline V CDR1 and CDR2: MDHEN, SYDVKM. CDR3 length: 11 amino acids. V was shortened by 6 bases and J by 4 bases, with 6 bases between the two germline ends. CDR3 residues: CASSSAYGYTF. CDR3 DNA sequence: TGTGCCAGCAGCTCTGCCTATGGCTACACCTTC.

The chain combines TRBV5-1 with TRBJ2-1, with 10 bases matching TRBD1. The CDR3 contains 16 residues. Trimming removed 4 bases from V and 7 bases from J; junction bases left unmatched: 11. CDR1 is SGHRS and CDR2 is YFSETQ in the germline V gene. CDR3 loop: CASSLGWTGGRNEQFF. CDR3 bases: TGCGCCAGCAGCCTTGGGTGGACAGGGGGTCGAAATGAGCAGTTCTTC. The entire variable domain, with the rest obtained from reference TRBV5-1 and TRBJ2-1, is as follows: KAGVTQTPRYLIKTRGQQVTLSCSPISGHRSVSWYQQTPGQGLQFLFEYFSETQRNKGNFPGRFSGRQFSNSRSEMNVSTLELGDSALYLCASSLGWTGGRNEQFFGPGTRLTVL.

The chain has TRBV6-5 and TRBJ2-7, with TRBD1 matching over 9 bases. This CDR3 contains 14 residues. The germline CDR1 and CDR2 sequences are MNHEY and SVGAGI. V lost 7 bases, J lost 6 bases, and 10 bases stayed unmatched. The CDR3 sequence: CASKHWDRVAEQYF. The CDR3 DNA is TGTGCCAGCAAGCACTGGGACAGGGTGGCCGAGCAGTACTTC.

This chain connects TRBV28 to TRBJ2-3, with TRBD1 as a possible D gene (6 bases). The V end was cut by 3 bases, the J end by 1 base, with 17 bases between. The CDR3 length is 17 residues. The germline gives CDR1 MDHEN, CDR2 SYDVKM. CDR3 amino acids: CASSFRTDLEGTDTQYF. The CDR3 DNA reads TGTGCCAGCAGTTTCAGGACAGATCTTGAGGGCACAGATACGCAGTATTTT.

The chain couples TRBV4-3 to TRBJ2-7; D possibly corresponds to TRBD1 (6 bases). This CDR3 is built from 15 residues. Germline values: CDR1 LGHNA, CDR2 YSLEER. With 0 bases removed from V and 0 bases from J, the gap between germline ends came to 9 bases. This chain's CDR3 is CASSQEGGNSYEQYF. The CDR3 DNA reads as TGCGCCAGCAGCCAAGAAGGGGGAAACTCCTACGAGCAGTACTTC.

The genes are TRBV6-5 and TRBJ1-1; perhaps TRBD1 as D (5 bases). The CDR3 is 11 residues long. V was cut by 6 bases and J by 8 bases, with 10 bases left in between. The germline CDR1 and CDR2 sequences are MNHEY and SVGAGI. DNA of the CDR3: TGTGCCAGCAGCCTTCACAGGGAAGCTTTCTTT. Its translation: CASSLHREAFF.